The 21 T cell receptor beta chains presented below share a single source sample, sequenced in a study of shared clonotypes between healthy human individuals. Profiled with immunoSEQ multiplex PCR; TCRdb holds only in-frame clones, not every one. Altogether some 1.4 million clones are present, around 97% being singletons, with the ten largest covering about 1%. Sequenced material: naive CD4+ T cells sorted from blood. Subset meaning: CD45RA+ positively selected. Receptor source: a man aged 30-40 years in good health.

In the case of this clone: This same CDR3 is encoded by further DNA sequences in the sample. The CDR3 sequence: CSVGQGAGGYTF. The CDR3 nucleotides are TGCAGCGTTGGGCAGGGGGCAGGCGGCTACACCTTC. This chain links TRBV29-1 with TRBJ1-2; 8 nucleotides match TRBD1. Germline values: CDR1 SQVTM, CDR2 ANQGSEA. Germline trimming cut 4 bases from V and 8 bases from J; bases unmatched to any gene: 6. The CDR3 is made up of 12 amino acids. The full variable domain, in which reference TRBV29-1 and TRBJ1-2 provide the parts outside the CDR3, is SAVISQKPSRDICQRGTSLTIQCQVDSQVTMMFWYRQQPGQSLTLIATANQGSEATYESGFVIDKFPISRPNLTFSTLTVSNMSPEDSSIYLCSVGQGAGGYTFGSGTRLTVV.

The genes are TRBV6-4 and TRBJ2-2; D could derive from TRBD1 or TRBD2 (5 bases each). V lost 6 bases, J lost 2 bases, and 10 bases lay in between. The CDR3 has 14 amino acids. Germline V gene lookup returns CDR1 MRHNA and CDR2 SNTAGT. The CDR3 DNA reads TGTGCCAGCAGCAGGGACCAAAACACCGGGGAGCTGTTTTTT. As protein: CASSRDQNTGELFF.

For the CDR3, the DNA is TGTGCCAGCAGCTTAATTCCTTCTTACGAGCAGTACTTC. This encodes CASSLIPSYEQYF. The J gene is TRBJ2-7, the V gene TRBV7-3; D gene uncertain. This CDR3 spans 13 amino acids. Germline lookup yields CDR1 SGHTA and CDR2 FQGTGA. V lost 1 base and J lost 4, with 8 bases in between.

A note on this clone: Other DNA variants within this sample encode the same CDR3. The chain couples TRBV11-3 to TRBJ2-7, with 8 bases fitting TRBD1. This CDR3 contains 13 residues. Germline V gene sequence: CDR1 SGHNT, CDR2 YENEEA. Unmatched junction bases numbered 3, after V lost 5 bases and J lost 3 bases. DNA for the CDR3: TGTGCCAGCAGCCGAGACAGGGGCTACGAGCAGTACTTC. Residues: CASSRDRGYEQYF.

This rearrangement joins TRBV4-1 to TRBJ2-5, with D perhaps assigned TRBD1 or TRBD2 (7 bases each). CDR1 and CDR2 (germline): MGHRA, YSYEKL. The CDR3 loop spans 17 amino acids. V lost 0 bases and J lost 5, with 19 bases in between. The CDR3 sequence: CASSQEVREGARETQYF. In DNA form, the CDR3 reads TGCGCCAGCAGCCAAGAGGTCAGGGAGGGGGCAAGGGAGACCCAGTACTTC.

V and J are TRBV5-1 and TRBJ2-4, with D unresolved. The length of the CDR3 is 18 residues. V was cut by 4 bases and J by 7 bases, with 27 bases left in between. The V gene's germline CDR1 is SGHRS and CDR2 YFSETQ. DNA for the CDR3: TGCGCCAGCAGCCAAACTATTATTCCGCGGAGTCAATGGAACATTCAGTACTTC. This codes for CASSQTIIPRSQWNIQYF.

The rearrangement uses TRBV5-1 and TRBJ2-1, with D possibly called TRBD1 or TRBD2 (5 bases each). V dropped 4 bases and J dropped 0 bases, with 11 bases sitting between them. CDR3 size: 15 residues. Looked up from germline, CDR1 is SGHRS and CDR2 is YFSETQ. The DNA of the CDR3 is TGCGCCAGCAGCCTCCGGGACCACTCCTACAATGAGCAGTTCTTC. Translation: CASSLRDHSYNEQFF. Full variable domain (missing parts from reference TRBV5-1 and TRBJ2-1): KAGVTQTPRYLIKTRGQQVTLSCSPISGHRSVSWYQQTPGQGLQFLFEYFSETQRNKGNFPGRFSGRQFSNSRSEMNVSTLELGDSALYLCASSLRDHSYNEQFFGPGTRLTVL.

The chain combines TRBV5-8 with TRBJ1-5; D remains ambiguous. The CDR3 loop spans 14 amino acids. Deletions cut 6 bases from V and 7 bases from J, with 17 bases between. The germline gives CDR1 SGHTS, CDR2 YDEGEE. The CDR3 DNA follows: TGTGCCAGCAATGGAGCCCTAACCAGGCAGCCCCAGCATTTT. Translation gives CASNGALTRQPQHF.

Here the CDR3 reads CASRAGLYYGYTF. Here the CDR3 DNA reads TGTGCCAGCAGGGCAGGCCTATACTATGGCTACACCTTC. The chain joins TRBV28 to TRBJ1-2; D ambiguous. V lost 6 bases and J lost 3, with 11 bases in between. Germline loops: CDR1 MDHEN, CDR2 SYDVKM. The CDR3 is made up of 13 amino acids.

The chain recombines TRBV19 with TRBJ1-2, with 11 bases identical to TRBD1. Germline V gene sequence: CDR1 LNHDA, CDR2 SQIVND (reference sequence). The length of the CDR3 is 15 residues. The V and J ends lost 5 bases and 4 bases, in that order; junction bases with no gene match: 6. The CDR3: CASSAGQGAAYGYTF. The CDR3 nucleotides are TGTGCCAGTAGTGCCGGACAGGGGGCGGCCTATGGCTACACCTTC. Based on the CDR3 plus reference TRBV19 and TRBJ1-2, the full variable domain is DGGITQSPKYLFRKEGQNVTLSCEQNLNHDAMYWYRQDPGQGLRLIYYSQIVNDFQKGDIAEGYSVSREKKESFPLTVTSAQKNPTAFYLCASSAGQGAAYGYTFGSGTRLTVV.

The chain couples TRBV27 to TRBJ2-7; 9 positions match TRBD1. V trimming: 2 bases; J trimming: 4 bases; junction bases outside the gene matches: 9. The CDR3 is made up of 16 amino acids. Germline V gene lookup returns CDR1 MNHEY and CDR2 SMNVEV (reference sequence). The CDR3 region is CASSLRGTGGRYEQYF. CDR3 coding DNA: TGTGCCAGCAGTTTACGGGGCACAGGGGGCCGGTACGAGCAGTACTTC.

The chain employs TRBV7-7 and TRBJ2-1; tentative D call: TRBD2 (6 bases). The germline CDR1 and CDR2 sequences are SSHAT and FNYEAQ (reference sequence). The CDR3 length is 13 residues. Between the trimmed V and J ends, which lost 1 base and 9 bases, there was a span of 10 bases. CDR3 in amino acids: CASSLGGTSEQFF. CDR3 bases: TGTGCCAGCAGCTTAGGCGGGACCAGTGAGCAGTTCTTC. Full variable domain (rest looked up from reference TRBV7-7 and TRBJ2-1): GAGVSQSPRYKVTKRGQDVTLRCDPISSHATLYWYQQALGQGPEFLTYFNYEAQPDKSGLPSDRFSAERPEGSISTLTIQRTEQRDSAMYRCASSLGGTSEQFFGPGTRLTVL.

CDR3 residues: CASSGALGYEQYF. CDR3 in DNA: TGCGCCAGCAGCGGGGCCCTCGGATACGAGCAGTACTTC. This rearrangement joins TRBV5-1 to TRBJ2-7, with a weak D call TRBD1 (5 bases). V lost 4 bases and J 4 bases, leaving 12 bases between the germline ends. Germline-derived CDR1 and CDR2 are SGHRS and YFSETQ. The CDR3 loop spans 13 amino acids.

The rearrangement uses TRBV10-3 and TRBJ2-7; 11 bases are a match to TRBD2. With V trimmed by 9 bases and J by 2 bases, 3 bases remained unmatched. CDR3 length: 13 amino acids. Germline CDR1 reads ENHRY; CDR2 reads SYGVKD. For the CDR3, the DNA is TGTGCCATGGGGACTAGCGGAGCCTACGAGCAGTACTTC. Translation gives CAMGTSGAYEQYF.

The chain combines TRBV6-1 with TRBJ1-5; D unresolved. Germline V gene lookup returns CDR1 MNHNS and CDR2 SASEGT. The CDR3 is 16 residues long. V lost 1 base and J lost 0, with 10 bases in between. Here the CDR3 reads CASSEGRGISNQPQHF. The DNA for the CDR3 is TGTGCCAGCAGTGAAGGGAGAGGGATTAGCAATCAGCCCCAGCATTTT.

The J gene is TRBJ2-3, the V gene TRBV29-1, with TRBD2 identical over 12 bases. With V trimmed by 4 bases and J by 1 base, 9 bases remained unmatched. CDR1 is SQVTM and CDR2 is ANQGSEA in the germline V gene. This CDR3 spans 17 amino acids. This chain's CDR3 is CSVAGLAGRGGTDTQYF. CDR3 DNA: TGCAGCGTTGCCGGACTAGCGGGAAGGGGGGGCACAGATACGCAGTATTTT.

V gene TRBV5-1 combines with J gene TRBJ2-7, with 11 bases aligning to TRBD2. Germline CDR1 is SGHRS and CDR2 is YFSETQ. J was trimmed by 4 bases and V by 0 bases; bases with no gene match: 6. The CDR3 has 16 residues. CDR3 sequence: CASSLEGLAVYYEQYF. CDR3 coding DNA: TGCGCCAGCAGCTTGGAGGGACTAGCGGTATATTACGAGCAGTACTTC.

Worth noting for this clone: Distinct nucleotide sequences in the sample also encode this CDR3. The DNA for the CDR3 is TGCGCCAGCAGCCTTGGAGGACTAGCGGGAGTTGATACGCAGTATTTT. Protein sequence: CASSLGGLAGVDTQYF. V usage is TRBV5-1 and J usage is TRBJ2-3; TRBD2 matches at 13 bases. CDR3 length: 16 residues. V was pared by 4 bases and J by 6 bases, with 8 bases of the junction left unmatched. In germline, CDR1 is SGHRS, CDR2 YFSETQ.

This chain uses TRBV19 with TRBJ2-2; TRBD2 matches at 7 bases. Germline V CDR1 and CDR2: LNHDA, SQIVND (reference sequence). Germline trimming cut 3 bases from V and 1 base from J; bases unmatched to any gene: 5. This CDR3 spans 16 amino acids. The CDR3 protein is CASSMATSVNTGELFF. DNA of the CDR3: TGTGCCAGTAGTATGGCCACTAGCGTGAACACCGGGGAGCTGTTTTTT.

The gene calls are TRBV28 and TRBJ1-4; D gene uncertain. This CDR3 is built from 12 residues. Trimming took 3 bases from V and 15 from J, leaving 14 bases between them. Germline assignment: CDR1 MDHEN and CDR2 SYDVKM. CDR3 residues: CASSFGRESVFF. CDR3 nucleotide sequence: TGTGCCAGCAGTTTCGGTCGAGAATCGGTGTTTTTT.

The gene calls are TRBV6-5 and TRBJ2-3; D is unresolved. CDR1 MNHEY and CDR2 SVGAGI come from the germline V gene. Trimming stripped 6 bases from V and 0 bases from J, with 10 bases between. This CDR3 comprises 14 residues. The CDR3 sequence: CASRRAPSTDTQYF. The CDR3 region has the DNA TGTGCCAGCAGGCGAGCGCCTAGCACAGATACGCAGTATTTT.